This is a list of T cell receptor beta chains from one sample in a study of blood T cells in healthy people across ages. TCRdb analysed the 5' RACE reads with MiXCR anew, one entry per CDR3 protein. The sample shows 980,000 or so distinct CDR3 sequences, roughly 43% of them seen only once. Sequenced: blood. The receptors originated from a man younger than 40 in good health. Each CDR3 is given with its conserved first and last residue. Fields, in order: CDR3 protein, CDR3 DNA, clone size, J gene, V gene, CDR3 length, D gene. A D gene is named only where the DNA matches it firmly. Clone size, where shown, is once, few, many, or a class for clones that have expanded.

CSVETKETQYF	TGCAGCGTTGAAACTAAAGAGACCCAGTACTTC	-	TRBJ2-5	TRBV29-1	11	-
CASSRIGGFSQETQYF	TGTGCCAGCTCACGAATCGGGGGCTTCTCCCAAGAGACCCAGTACTTC	-	TRBJ2-5	TRBV18	16	-
CSVDWAEETQYF	TGCAGCGTTGATTGGGCGGAAGAGACCCAGTACTTC	-	TRBJ2-5	TRBV29-1	12	-
CASRRTLNQETQYF	TGTGCCAGCAGACGGACGCTAAACCAAGAGACCCAGTACTTC	once	TRBJ2-5	TRBV7-2	14	-
CASSKGIGDEQYF	TGTGCCAGCAGCAAAGGTATTGGGGACGAGCAGTACTTC	-	TRBJ2-7	TRBV21-1	13	-
CASSYRPGSHETQYF	TGTGCCAGCAGCTACCGACCCGGATCTCATGAGACCCAGTACTTC	-	TRBJ2-5	TRBV7-8	15	-
CASSQENSGANVLTF	TGTGCCAGCAGCCAAGAAAACTCTGGGGCCAACGTCCTGACTTTC	-	TRBJ2-6	TRBV3-1	15	-
CSAWDIEAANEQFF	TGCAGTGCTTGGGACATTGAAGCGGCGAATGAGCAGTTCTTC	many	TRBJ2-1	TRBV20-1	14	-
CASSSMGGGTEAFF	TGTGCCAGCAGCTCTATGGGTGGGGGCACTGAAGCTTTCTTT	many	TRBJ1-1	TRBV3-1	14	-
CASSPMGEGYTF	TGCGCCAGCAGTCCAATGGGTGAAGGCTACACCTTC	-	TRBJ1-2	TRBV5-1	12	-
CASSPPGLGSDTQYF	TGTGCCAGCTCACCACCGGGACTAGGATCAGATACGCAGTATTTT	-	TRBJ2-3	TRBV18	15	TRBD2
CASSQEPGYNQPQHF	TGTGCCAGCAGCCAAGAGCCCGGGTACAATCAGCCCCAGCATTTT	-	TRBJ1-5	TRBV4-2	15	-
CASSPGGAASYGYTF	TGTGCCAGCAGCCCCGGCGGTGCGGCGTCCTATGGCTACACCTTC	few	TRBJ1-2	TRBV3-1	15	-
CASSYGTGVPSNTEAFF	TGTGCCAGCAGCTACGGGACAGGGGTTCCCTCGAACACTGAAGCTTTCTTT	-	TRBJ1-1	TRBV14	17	TRBD1
CASSLSPIEGDGYTF	TGCGCCAGCAGCTTGTCTCCGATTGAGGGGGATGGCTACACCTTC	-	TRBJ1-2	TRBV5-1	15	-
CASNRSMTVYEQYF	TGCGCCAGCAACCGGTCAATGACAGTCTACGAGCAGTACTTC	-	TRBJ2-7	TRBV4-3	14	-
CASSIAGHGSKLFF	TGTGCCAGTAGTATAGCTGGACATGGATCAAAACTGTTTTTT	-	TRBJ1-4	TRBV19	14	-